This TCR beta chain was captured by sequencing in a study of OX40 agonist ivuxolimab in advanced cancers. The germline CDR1 and CDR2 sequences are MRHNA and SNTAGT. After removal of 5 bases from V and 3 bases from J, the junction contained 7 bases not matched to a gene. The CDR3 has 14 amino acids. Some clones are missing from TCRdb's copy, which holds only in-frame ones; the method was immunoSEQ multiplex PCR. The table shows tens of thousands of clones, with approximately 94% occurring only once. The clonotype comes from an adult with an advanced solid tumor such as melanoma, head and neck, liver or kidney cancer. Here the sequenced sample was CD4+ or CD8+ T cells sorted from blood, taken in a trial of the OX40 agonist ivuxolimab. This chain links TRBV6-4 with TRBJ2-7, with 7 bases identical to TRBD1. CDR3 region: CASSSHRGIYEQYF. The CDR3 coding sequence is TGTGCCAGCAGTTCCCACAGGGGTATCTACGAGCAGTACTTC.